This TCR beta chain was retrieved from a study of blood T cell repertoires in COVID-19. Across the whole study: Recovery among Cohort 3 donors was established by two negative PCRs, clearance, or symptom resolution.

The CDR3 runs to 13 residues. With 3 bases removed from V and 4 bases from J, the gap between germline ends came to 7 bases. In germline, CDR1 is LGHDT, CDR2 YNNKEL (reference sequence). Original analysis: Counts of nucleated cells, estimated from reference gene primer amplification, were obtained. TCRdb's copy holds only in-frame clones and misses some; the assay was immunoSEQ multiplex PCR. Clone size and V and J calls were adopted from that table, with D and trimming inferred from the DNA. Of about 170,000 clones listed, roughly 78% are singletons. Participant age was roughly 18 to 90 years, and participants resided in roughly 24 US areas. Participant-given clinical history determined each cohort assignment.

This TCR derives from a woman in her 70s in a cohort exposed to, infected with or recovered from COVID-19 (not recorded which). Input material: PBMCs or T cells enriched from blood (not recorded which). This chain connects TRBV3-1 (or the pseudogene TRBV3-2) to TRBJ2-1; tentative D call: TRBD2 (6 bases). CDR3 region: CASSQGLYNEQFF. CDR3 DNA sequence: TGTGCCAGCAGCCAGGGACTGTACAATGAGCAGTTCTTC.